Listed below are T cell receptor beta chains from one sample, sequenced in a study of Graves' ophthalmopathy and Graves' hyperthyroidism. A single record per CDR3 protein comes from TCRdb applying MiXCR to the multiplex PCR reads. This table has approximately 640,000 distinct CDR3 sequences, roughly 41% appearing once. What was sequenced was peripheral blood. All receptors come from an adult man with Graves' ophthalmopathy. The CDR3 runs from the conserved cysteine through the conserved F or W. Each record gives: D gene, V gene, clone size, J gene, CDR3 protein, CDR3 DNA. The D gene is left open where the match is weak. Size values are once, few and many counts, or a class for expanded clones, and some rows have none.

TRBD1	TRBV6-6	many	TRBJ1-2	CASSQDRAGGYTF	TGTGCCAGCAGTCAGGACAGGGCGGGGGGCTACACCTTC
-	TRBV12-5	-	TRBJ1-2	CASAPGPLGDGYTF	TGTGCTAGTGCCCCCGGCCCCCTAGGGGATGGCTACACCTTC
-	TRBV7-9	many	TRBJ1-1	CASSPRQDNTEAFF	TGTGCCAGCAGCCCCCGCCAGGACAACACTGAAGCTTTCTTT
-	TRBV7-8	many	TRBJ1-5	CASSLEWNQPQHF	TGTGCCAGCAGCTTAGAGTGGAATCAGCCCCAGCATTTT
TRBD1	TRBV16	many	TRBJ1-2	CASSHGTGHGYTF	TGTGCCAGCAGCCACGGGACAGGGCACGGCTACACCTTC
-	TRBV7-9	many	TRBJ2-7	CASSLGSGPEQYF	TGTGCCAGCAGCTTAGGGTCTGGTCCCGAGCAGTACTTC
TRBD2	TRBV7-2	once	TRBJ2-7	CASSFGRHEQYF	TGTGCCAGCAGCTTCGGGAGGCACGAGCAGTACTTC
TRBD1	TRBV11-2	-	TRBJ2-6	CASRDPGQGVAGANVLTF	TGTGCCAGCAGGGACCCGGGACAGGGTGTCGCTGGGGCCAACGTCCTGACTTTC
-	TRBV6-6	-	TRBJ2-2	CASSYLGPHTGELFF	TGTGCCAGCAGTTACTTGGGACCACACACCGGGGAGCTGTTTTTT
TRBD1	TRBV5-8	-	TRBJ1-2	CASSFNRDRAHYNYGYTF	TGTGCCAGCAGCTTTAACCGGGACAGGGCTCATTATAACTATGGCTACACCTTC
TRBD2	TRBV9	many	TRBJ2-2	CASSTRGGNTGELFF	TGTGCCAGCAGCACTCGGGGGGGGAACACCGGGGAGCTGTTTTTT
-	TRBV29-1	-	TRBJ1-2	CSLPSGSVYGYTF	TGCAGCTTGCCGTCGGGTTCCGTCTATGGCTACACCTTC
-	TRBV7-9	many	TRBJ2-6	CASSFGWRSSGANVLTF	TGTGCCAGCAGCTTCGGCTGGCGATCGTCTGGGGCCAACGTCCTGACTTTC
-	TRBV29-1	-	TRBJ1-2	CSSGHPTNYGYTF	TGCAGCTCCGGACACCCCACTAACTATGGCTACACCTTC
TRBD1	TRBV7-9	many	TRBJ1-2	CASSRGTGGAPYGYTF	TGTGCCAGCAGCCGAGGGACAGGGGGCGCCCCCTATGGCTACACCTTC
TRBD1	TRBV19	many	TRBJ1-2	CASSHLPGQGNYGYTF	TGTGCCAGTAGTCACCTCCCGGGACAGGGGAACTATGGCTACACCTTC
-	TRBV25-1	many	TRBJ2-7	CASSQWRKEGYEQYF	TGTGCCAGCAGTCAATGGCGGAAAGAAGGCTACGAGCAGTACTTC
TRBD1	TRBV5-6	once	TRBJ2-7	CASSLERDRVHEQYF	TGTGCCAGCAGCTTGGAGCGGGACAGGGTACACGAGCAGTACTTC
-	TRBV29-1	once	TRBJ2-5	CSVLRAGDETQYF	TGCAGCGTTCTGAGGGCAGGGGACGAGACCCAGTACTTC
TRBD1	TRBV5-1	few	TRBJ1-1	CASSDHRTGNTEAFF	TGCGCCAGCAGCGACCATCGGACAGGGAACACTGAAGCTTTCTTT
-	TRBV7-9	-	TRBJ1-4	CASSQGPKSNEKLFF	TGTGCCAGCAGCCAGGGACCAAAGAGTAATGAAAAACTGTTTTTT
TRBD2	TRBV20-1	many	TRBJ2-5	CSASSGGPKETQYF	TGCAGTGCTAGTAGCGGGGGGCCTAAAGAGACCCAGTACTTC
TRBD2	TRBV2	-	TRBJ2-7	CASSAGAGKEQYF	TGTGCCAGCAGTGCAGGAGCGGGAAAGGAGCAGTACTTC
-	TRBV25-1	-	TRBJ1-5	CASSEGRRNQPQHF	TGTGCCAGCAGTGAGGGTAGACGCAATCAGCCCCAGCATTTT
TRBD2	TRBV6-1	-	TRBJ2-3	CASSGLAGGTDTQYF	TGTGCCAGCAGCGGACTAGCGGGAGGGACAGATACGCAGTATTTT
-	TRBV20-1	many	TRBJ2-5	CSASKGGETQYF	TGCAGTGCTAGCAAGGGCGGGGAGACCCAGTACTTC
-	TRBV7-9	many	TRBJ2-7	CASSHGTAYEQYF	TGCGCCAGCAGCCACGGGACTGCCTACGAGCAGTACTTC